This TCR beta chain was obtained from a study of a mutant IDH1 vaccine in newly diagnosed glioma (dated by TCRdb to the early 2020s). The study in broad terms: Vaccination began 4-6 weeks after radiotherapy alone, or alongside temozolomide cycles in the chemotherapy-containing groups. The 32 treated patients were approximately 62% male and around 40% female, with a mean age of around 40 years. Before enrollment, most patients had been given radiochemotherapy with temozolomide as standard therapy, while the rest had received either radiotherapy alone or temozolomide alone. Visit V12 was the week-35 safety follow-up and visit V13 was the week-47 end of study. Peripheral blood was collected at six visits: V03 (baseline), V05, V07, V10, V12 and V13. For exploratory analyses, 25 treated patients had longitudinal TCRB deep sequencing done wherever samples were available.

The time point label corresponds to: week 35, safety follow-up. Each vaccine dose, consisting of 300 ug of a 20-mer mutant IDH1 peptide in Montanide, was administered subcutaneously with topical imiquimod. Patients were given eight vaccinations, in weeks 1, 3, 5, 7, 11, 15, 19 and 23, which matched visits V03 through V10. All donors had newly diagnosed IDH1-mutant astrocytomas of WHO grade 3 or 4 that showed loss of nuclear ATRX. The samples were drawn from NOA16, a multicentre, single-arm, open-label phase I trial in Germany that tested a mutant IDH1 peptide vaccine in humans for the first time. Genomic DNA for TCRB sequencing was extracted from EDTA blood using the DNeasy Blood and Tissue Kit. The germline V gene (reference sequence) provides CDR1 LNHDA and CDR2 SQIVND. Inclusive of the bounding cysteine and phenylalanine, the CDR3 is 14 residues long. The sequence is cut down to CDR3 DNA, 42 bases in frame from base 1. V and J are truncated by 1 base and 6 bases respectively, leaving an intervening sequence of 12 bases.

Overall study results and their limits: The authors noted that analyses of patient blood samples could not be reproduced because of sample limitations. Selection of PBMC samples for TCRB deep sequencing was based on availability. Pseudoprogression appeared unrelated to alterations in the top peripheral T cell clonotypes detected by TCRB sequencing. Immune responses induced by the vaccine were seen in roughly 95% of patients across multiple MHC alleles.

Receptor libraries were prepared by the immunoSEQ multiplex PCR assay. Following the manufacturer's protocol, the hsTCRB Kit was used to amplify rearranged TCR beta chain sequences. TCRB libraries were sequenced on an Illumina MiSeq. Per the authors' processing: The kit vendor's proprietary platform handled demultiplexing, trimming and gene mapping. Drawn from immuneACCESS, this table holds only the in-frame rearrangements with V and J called that TCRdb kept. Clones are partly lost; checked studies trace under half to an unresolved V gene and leave the rest unexplained. V, J and clone size reflect that table, while D and trimming were determined from the DNA. The sample has nearly 55,000 clones on record, 80% to 85% of them singletons. The top ten hold roughly 4% of the sample. About this clone itself: Its antigen has not been determined. The sample holds no much larger clone one base away, and base qualities are not on file.

The sequence is built from TRBV19 and TRBJ1-1, with no D gene named confidently. The origin of this receptor is a woman under 30 with glioma. Here the sequenced sample was PBMCs, taken from a glioma patient whose treatment included an IDH1 peptide vaccine. The CDR3 protein: CASSIGPGLAEAFF. Here is the DNA: TGTGCCAGTAGTATAGGTCCGGGATTGGCTGAAGCTTTCTTT.